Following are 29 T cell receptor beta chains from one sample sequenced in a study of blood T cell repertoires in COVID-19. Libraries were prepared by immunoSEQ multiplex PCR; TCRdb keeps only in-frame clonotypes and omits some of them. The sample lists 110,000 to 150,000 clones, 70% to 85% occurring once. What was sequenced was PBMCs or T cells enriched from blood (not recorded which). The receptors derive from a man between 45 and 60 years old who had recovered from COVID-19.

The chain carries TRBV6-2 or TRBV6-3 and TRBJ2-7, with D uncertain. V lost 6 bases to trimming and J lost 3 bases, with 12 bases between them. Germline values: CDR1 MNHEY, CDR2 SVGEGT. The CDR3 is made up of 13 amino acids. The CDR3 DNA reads TGTGCCAGCAGCATGAATACCTACTACGAGCAGTACTTC. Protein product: CASSMNTYYEQYF.

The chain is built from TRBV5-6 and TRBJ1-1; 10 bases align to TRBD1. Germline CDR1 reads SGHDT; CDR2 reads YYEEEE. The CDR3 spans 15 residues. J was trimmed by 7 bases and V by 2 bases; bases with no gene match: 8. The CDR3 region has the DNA TGTGCCAGCAGCTTTACCGGGACAGGGGAAGGTGAAGCTTTCTTT. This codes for CASSFTGTGEGEAFF.

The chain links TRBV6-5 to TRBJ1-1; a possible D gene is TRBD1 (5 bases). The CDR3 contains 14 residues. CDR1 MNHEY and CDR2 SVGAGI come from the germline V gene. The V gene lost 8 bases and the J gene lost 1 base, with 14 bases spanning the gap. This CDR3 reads CASFLPGGNTEAFF. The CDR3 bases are TGTGCCAGCTTCCTTCCCGGGGGGAACACTGAAGCTTTCTTT.

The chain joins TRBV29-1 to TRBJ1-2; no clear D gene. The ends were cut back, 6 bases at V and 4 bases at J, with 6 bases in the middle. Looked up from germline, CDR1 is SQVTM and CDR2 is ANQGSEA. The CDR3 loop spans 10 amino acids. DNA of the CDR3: TGCAGCGTCCTACTCTATGGCTACACCTTC. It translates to CSVLLYGYTF.

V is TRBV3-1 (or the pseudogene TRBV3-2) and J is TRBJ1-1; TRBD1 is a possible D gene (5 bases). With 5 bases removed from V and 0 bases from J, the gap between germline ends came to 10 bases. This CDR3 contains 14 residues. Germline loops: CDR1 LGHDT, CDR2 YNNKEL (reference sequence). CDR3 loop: CASSWGDLNTEAFF. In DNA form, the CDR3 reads TGTGCCAGCAGCTGGGGGGATTTGAACACTGAAGCTTTCTTT.

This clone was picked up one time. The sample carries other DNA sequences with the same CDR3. DNA of the CDR3: TGCGCCAGCAGCTCCACAGGTGCAACTAATGAAAAACTGTTTTTT. Protein: CASSSTGATNEKLFF. The chain links TRBV5-1 to TRBJ1-4; perhaps TRBD1 as D (5 bases). The V end was cut by 3 bases, the J end by 0 bases, with 9 bases between. The CDR3 has 15 amino acids. Germline V gene data show CDR1 as SGHRS and CDR2 as YFSETQ.

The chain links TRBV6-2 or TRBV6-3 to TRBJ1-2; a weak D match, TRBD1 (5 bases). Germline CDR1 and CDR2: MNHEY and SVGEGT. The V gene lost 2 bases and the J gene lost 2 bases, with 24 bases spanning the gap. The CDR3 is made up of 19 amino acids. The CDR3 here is CASSYNPSTAQEINYGYTF. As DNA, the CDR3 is TGTGCCAGCAGTTACAACCCCTCTACAGCACAGGAGATAAACTATGGCTACACCTTC.

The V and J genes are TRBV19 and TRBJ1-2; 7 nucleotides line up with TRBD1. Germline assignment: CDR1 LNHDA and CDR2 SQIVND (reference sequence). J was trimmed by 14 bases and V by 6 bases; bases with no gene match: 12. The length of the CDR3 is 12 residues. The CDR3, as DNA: TGTGCCAGTAGCCTACAGGGGCGTATTGATACCTTC. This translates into CASSLQGRIDTF.

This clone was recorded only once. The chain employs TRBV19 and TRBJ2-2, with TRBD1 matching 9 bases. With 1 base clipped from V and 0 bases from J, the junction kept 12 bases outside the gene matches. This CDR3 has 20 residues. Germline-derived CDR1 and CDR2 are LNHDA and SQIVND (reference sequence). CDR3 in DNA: TGTGCCAGTAGTATAGGGCCGGGACAGGGCCAAAAGACGAACACCGGGGAGCTGTTTTTT. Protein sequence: CASSIGPGQGQKTNTGELFF.

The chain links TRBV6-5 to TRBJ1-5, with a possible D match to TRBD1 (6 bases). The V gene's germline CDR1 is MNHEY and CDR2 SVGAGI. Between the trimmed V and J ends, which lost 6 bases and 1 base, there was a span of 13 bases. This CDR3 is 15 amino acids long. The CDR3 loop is CASRYVGGSNQPQHF. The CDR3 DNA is TGTGCCAGCAGATACGTTGGGGGCAGCAATCAGCCCCAGCATTTT.

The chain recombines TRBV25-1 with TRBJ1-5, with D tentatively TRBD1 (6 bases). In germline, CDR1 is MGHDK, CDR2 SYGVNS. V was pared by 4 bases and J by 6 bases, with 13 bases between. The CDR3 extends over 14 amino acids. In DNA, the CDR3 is TGTGCCAGCAGTGCCCACAGGGAGCTTCAGCCCCAGCATTTT. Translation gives CASSAHRELQPQHF. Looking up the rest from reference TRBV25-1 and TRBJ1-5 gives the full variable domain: EADIYQTPRYLVIGTGKKITLECSQTMGHDKMYWYQQDPGMELHLIHYSYGVNSTEKGDLSSESTVSRIRTEHFPLTLESARPSHTSQYLCASSAHRELQPQHFGDGTRLSIL.

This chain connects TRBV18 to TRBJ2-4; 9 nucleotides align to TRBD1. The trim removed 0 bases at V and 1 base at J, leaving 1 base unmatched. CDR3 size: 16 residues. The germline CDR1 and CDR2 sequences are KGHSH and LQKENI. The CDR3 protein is CASSPPGQGAKNIQYF. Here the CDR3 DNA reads TGTGCCAGCTCACCACCGGGACAGGGCGCCAAAAACATTCAGTACTTC.

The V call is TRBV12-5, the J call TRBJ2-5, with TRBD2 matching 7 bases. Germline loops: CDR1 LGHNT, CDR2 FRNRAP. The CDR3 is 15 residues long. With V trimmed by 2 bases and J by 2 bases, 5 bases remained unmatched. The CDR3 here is CASGLYLAEQETQYF. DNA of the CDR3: TGTGCTAGTGGTTTGTATCTAGCGGAACAAGAGACCCAGTACTTC.

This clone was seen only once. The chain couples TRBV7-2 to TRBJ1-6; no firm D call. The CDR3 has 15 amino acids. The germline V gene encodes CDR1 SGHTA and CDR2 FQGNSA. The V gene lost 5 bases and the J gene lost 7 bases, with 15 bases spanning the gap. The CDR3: CASSLRRVNNSPLHF. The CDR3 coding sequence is TGTGCCAGCAGCCTAAGGCGGGTGAACAATTCACCCCTCCACTTT. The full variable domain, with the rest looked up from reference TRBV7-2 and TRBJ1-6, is GAGVSQSPSNKVTEKGKDVELRCDPISGHTALYWYRQSLGQGLEFLIYFQGNSAPDKSGLPSDRFSAERTGGSVSTLTIQRTQQEDSAVYLCASSLRRVNNSPLHFGNGTRLTVT.

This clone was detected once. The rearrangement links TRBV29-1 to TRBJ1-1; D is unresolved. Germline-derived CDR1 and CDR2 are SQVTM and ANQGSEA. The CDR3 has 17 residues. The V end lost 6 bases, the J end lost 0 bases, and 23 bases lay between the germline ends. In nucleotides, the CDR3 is TGCAGCGTCCGCTACCGGACCAAAGAGGGAGTGAACACTGAAGCTTTCTTT. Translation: CSVRYRTKEGVNTEAFF.

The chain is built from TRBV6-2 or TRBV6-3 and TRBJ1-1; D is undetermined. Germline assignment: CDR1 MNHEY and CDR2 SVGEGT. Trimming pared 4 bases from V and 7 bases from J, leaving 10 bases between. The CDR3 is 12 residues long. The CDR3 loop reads CASSSGVLEAFF. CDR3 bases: TGTGCCAGCAGTTCCGGGGTCCTTGAAGCTTTCTTT.

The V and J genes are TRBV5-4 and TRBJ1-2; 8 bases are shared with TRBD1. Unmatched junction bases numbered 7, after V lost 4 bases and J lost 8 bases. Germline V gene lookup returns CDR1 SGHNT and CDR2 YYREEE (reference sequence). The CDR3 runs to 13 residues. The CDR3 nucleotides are TGTGCCAGCAGCCGCGACAGGGGTCGGGGCTACACCTTC. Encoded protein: CASSRDRGRGYTF.

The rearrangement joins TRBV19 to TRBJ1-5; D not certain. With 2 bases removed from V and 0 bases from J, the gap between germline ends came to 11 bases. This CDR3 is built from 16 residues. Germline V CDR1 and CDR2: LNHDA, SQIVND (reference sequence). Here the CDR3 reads CASSISHFYSNQPQHF. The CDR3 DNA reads TGTGCCAGTAGTATATCGCACTTCTATAGCAATCAGCCCCAGCATTTT.

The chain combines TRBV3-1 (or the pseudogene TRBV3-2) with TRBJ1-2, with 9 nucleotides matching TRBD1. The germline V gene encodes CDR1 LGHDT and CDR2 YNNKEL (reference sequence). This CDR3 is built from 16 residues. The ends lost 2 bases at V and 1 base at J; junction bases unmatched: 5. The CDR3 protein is CASSQPGQGNNYGYTF. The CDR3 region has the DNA TGTGCCAGCAGCCAACCGGGACAGGGTAATAACTATGGCTACACCTTC.

CDR3 sequence reads: CASRFRGETQYF. CDR3 nucleotides: TGTGCCAGCAGATTCAGGGGGGAGACCCAGTACTTC. The chain is built from TRBV7-8 and TRBJ2-5; 7 positions match TRBD1. V gave up 6 bases and J gave up 5 bases; unmatched junction bases: 3. The CDR3 runs to 12 residues. Germline V lookup: CDR1 SGHVS, CDR2 FQNEAQ.

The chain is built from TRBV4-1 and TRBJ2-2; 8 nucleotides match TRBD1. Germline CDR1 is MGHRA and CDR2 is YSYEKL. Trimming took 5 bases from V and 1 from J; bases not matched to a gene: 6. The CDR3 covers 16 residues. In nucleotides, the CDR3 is TGCGCCAGCAGCGACGCAGGGGGCTGGAACACCGGGGAGCTGTTTTTT. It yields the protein CASSDAGGWNTGELFF.

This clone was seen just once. The CDR3 loop is CASSAGARETQYF. CDR3 in DNA: TGCGCCAGCAGCGCGGGGGCGCGGGAGACCCAGTACTTC. This rearrangement joins TRBV5-1 to TRBJ2-5, with a weak D call TRBD2 (7 bases). This CDR3 has 13 amino acids. Germline values: CDR1 SGHRS, CDR2 YFSETQ. Trimming removed 4 bases at V and 5 bases at J, with 12 bases between.

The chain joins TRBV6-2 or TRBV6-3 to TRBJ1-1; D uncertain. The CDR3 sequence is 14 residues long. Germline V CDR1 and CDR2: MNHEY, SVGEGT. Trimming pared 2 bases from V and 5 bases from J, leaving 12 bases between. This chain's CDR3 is CASSYASIQTEAFF. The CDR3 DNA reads TGTGCCAGCAGTTACGCTTCGATCCAGACTGAAGCTTTCTTT.

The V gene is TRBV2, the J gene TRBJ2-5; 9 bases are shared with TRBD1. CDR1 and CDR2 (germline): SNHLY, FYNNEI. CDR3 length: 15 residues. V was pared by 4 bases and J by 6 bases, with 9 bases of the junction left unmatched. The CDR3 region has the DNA TGTGCCAGCAGTGTACCGGGACAGGGATGGAAGACCCAGTACTTC. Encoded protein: CASSVPGQGWKTQYF. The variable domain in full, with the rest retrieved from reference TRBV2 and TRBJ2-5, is EPEVTQTPSHQVTQMGQEVILRCVPISNHLYFYWYRQILGQKVEFLVSFYNNEISEKSEIFDDQFSVERPDGSNFTLKIRSTKLEDSAMYFCASSVPGQGWKTQYFGPGTRLLVL.

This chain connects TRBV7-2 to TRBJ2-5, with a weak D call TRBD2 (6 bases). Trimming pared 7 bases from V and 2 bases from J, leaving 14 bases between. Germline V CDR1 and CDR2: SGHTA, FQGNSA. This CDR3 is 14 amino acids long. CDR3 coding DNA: TGTGCCAGCAACCGCCGGGACTTACAAGAGACCCAGTACTTC. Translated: CASNRRDLQETQYF.

CDR3 nucleotides: TGTGCCAGCAGTCCGATCAGGGGCAATGAGCAGTTCTTC. Translated, it gives CASSPIRGNEQFF. The chain links TRBV6-4 to TRBJ2-1; weak D call: TRBD1 (6 bases). There are 13 residues in the CDR3. Germline CDR1 and CDR2: MRHNA and SNTAGT. Trimming took 5 bases from V and 6 from J, leaving 11 bases between them.

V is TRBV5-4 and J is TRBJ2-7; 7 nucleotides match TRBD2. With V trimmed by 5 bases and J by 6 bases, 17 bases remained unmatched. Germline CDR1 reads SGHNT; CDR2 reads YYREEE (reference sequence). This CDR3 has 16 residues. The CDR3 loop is CASSFMFGDYPSEQYF. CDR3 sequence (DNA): TGTGCCAGCAGTTTCATGTTCGGGGACTACCCTTCCGAGCAGTACTTC. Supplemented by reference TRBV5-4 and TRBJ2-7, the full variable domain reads ETGVTQSPTHLIKTRGQQVTLRCSSQSGHNTVSWYQQALGQGPQFIFQYYREEENGRGNFPPRFSGLQFPNYSSELNVNALELDDSALYLCASSFMFGDYPSEQYFGPGTRLTVT.

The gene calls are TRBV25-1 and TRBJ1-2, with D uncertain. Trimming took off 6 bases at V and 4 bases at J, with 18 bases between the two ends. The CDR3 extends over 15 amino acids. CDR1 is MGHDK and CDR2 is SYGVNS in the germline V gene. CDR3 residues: CASRSSGGGPYGYTF. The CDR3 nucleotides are TGTGCCAGCAGATCGTCAGGAGGAGGACCCTATGGCTACACCTTC.

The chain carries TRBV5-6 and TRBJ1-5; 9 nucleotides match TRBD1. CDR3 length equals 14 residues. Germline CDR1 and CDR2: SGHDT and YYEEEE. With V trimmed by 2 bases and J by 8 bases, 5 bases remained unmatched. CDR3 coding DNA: TGTGCCAGCAGCTTTGGGACAGGGAGAAAGCCCCAGCATTTT. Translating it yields CASSFGTGRKPQHF.